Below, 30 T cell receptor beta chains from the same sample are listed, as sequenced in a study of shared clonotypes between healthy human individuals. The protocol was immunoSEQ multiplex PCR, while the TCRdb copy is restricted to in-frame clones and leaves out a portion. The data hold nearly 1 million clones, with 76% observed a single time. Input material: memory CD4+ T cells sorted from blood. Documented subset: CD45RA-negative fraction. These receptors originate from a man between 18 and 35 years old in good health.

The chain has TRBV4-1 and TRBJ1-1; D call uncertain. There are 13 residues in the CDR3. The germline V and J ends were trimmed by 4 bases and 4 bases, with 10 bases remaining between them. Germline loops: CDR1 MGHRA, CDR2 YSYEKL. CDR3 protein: CASSPLPGTEAFF. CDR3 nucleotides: TGCGCCAGCAGCCCTTTGCCGGGCACTGAAGCTTTCTTT.

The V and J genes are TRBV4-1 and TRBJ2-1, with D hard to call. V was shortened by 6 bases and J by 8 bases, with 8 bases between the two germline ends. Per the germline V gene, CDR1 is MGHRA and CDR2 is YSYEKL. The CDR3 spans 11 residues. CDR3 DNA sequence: TGCGCCAGCAGACTAAGTCATGAGCAGTTCTTC. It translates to CASRLSHEQFF.

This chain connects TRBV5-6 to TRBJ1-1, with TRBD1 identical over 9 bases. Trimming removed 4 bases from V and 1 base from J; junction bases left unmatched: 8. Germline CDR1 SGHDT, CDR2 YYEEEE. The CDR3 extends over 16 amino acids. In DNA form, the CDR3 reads TGTGCCAGCAGCGGAGGGACAGGGAGGTCGAACACTGAAGCTTTCTTT. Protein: CASSGGTGRSNTEAFF.

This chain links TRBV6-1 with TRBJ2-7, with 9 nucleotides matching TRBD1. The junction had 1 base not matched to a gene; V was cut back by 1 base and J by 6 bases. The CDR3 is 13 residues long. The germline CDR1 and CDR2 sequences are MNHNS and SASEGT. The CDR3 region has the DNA TGTGCCAGCAGTGAAGGGACAGGGGTCGAGCAGTACTTC. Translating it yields CASSEGTGVEQYF.

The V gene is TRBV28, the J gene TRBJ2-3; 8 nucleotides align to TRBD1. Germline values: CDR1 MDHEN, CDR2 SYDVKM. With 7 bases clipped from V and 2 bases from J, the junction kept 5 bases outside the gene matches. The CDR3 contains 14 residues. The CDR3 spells CASTMTGDTDTQYF. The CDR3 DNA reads TGTGCCAGCACTATGACAGGGGACACAGATACGCAGTATTTT.

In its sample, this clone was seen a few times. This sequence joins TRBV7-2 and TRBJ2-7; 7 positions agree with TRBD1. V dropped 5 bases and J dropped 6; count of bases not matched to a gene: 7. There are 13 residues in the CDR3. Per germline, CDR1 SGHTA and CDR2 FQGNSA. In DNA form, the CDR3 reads TGTGCCAGCAGCACTTCCAGGGGGAGCGAGCAGTACTTC. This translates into CASSTSRGSEQYF.

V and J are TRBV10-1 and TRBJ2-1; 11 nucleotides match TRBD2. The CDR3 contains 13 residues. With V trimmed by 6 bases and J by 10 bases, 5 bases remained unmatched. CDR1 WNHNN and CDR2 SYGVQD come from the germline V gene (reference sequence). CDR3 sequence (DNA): TGCGCCAGCAGCCCCAGGACTAGCGGGGAGCAGTTCTTC. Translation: CASSPRTSGEQFF.

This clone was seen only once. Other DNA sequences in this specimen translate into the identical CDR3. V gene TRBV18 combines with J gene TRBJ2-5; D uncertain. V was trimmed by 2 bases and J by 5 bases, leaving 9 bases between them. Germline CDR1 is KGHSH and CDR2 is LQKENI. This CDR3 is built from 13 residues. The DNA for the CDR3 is TGTGCCAGCTCACCAGCGCTCGGGGAGACCCAGTACTTC. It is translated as CASSPALGETQYF.

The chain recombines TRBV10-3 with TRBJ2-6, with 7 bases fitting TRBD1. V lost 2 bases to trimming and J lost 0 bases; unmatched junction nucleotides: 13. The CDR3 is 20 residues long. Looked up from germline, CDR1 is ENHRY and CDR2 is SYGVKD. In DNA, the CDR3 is TGTGCCATCAGTGAGAACACCGGGACAGTCCTTCTCTCTGGGGCCAACGTCCTGACTTTC. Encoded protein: CAISENTGTVLLSGANVLTF.

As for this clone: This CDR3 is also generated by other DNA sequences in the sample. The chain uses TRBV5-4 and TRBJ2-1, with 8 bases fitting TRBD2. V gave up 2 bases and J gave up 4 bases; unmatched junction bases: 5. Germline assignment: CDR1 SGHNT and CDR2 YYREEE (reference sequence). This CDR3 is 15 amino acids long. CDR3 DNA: TGTGCCAGCAGCTTAGGCGGGGGGAATTACAATGAGCAGTTCTTC. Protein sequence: CASSLGGGNYNEQFF.

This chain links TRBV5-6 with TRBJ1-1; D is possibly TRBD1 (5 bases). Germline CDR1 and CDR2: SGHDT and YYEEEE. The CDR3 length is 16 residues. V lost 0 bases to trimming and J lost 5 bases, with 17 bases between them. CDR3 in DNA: TGTGCCAGCAGCTTGGCCGGGACCCTCCTGGGGACTGAAGCTTTCTTT. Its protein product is CASSLAGTLLGTEAFF.

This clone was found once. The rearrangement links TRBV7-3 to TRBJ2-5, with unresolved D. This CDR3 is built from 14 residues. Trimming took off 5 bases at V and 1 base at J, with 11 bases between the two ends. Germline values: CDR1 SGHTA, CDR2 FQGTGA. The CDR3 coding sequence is TGTGCCAGCAGCCTCAACGGGCTCCAAGAGACCCAGTACTTC. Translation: CASSLNGLQETQYF.

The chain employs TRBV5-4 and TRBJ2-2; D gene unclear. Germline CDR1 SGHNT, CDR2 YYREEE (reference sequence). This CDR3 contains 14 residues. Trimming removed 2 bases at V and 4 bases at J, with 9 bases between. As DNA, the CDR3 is TGTGCCAGCAGCTTTCCGCAGACCACCGGGGAGCTGTTTTTT. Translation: CASSFPQTTGELFF.

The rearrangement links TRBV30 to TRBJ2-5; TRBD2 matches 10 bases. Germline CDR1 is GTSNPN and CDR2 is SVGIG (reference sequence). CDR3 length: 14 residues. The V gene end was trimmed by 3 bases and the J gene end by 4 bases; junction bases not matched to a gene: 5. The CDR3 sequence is CAWRRTSGGETQYF. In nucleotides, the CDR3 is TGTGCCTGGAGGAGGACTAGCGGAGGAGAGACCCAGTACTTC.

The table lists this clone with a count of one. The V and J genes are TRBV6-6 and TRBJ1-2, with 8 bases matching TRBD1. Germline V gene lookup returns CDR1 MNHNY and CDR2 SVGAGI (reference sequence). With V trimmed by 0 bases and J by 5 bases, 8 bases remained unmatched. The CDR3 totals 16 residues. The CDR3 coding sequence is TGTGCCAGCAGTTACTCTGGGCAGGGGGCCCTGTATGGCTACACCTTC. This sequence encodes CASSYSGQGALYGYTF.

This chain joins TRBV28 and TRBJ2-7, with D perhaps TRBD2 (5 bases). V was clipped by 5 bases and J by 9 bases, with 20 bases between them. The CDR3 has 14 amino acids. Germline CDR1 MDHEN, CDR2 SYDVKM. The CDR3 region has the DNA TGTGCCAGCAGTACCCCCGTAGGTGAGGGCGGGCAGTACTTC. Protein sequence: CASSTPVGEGGQYF.

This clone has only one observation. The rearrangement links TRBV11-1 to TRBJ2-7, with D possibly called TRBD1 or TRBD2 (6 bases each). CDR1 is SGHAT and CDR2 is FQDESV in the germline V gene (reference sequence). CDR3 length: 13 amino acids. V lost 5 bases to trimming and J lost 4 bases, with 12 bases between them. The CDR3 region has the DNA TGTGCCAGCAGCCCCAGAGGGGGGTACGAGCAGTACTTC. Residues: CASSPRGGYEQYF.

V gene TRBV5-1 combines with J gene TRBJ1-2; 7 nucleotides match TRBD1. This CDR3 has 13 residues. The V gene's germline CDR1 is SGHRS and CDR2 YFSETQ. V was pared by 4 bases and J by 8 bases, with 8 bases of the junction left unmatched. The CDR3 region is CASSPIGGQGYTF. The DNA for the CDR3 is TGCGCCAGCAGCCCGATAGGGGGCCAAGGCTACACCTTC. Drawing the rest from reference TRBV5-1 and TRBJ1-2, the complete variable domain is KAGVTQTPRYLIKTRGQQVTLSCSPISGHRSVSWYQQTPGQGLQFLFEYFSETQRNKGNFPGRFSGRQFSNSRSEMNVSTLELGDSALYLCASSPIGGQGYTFGSGTRLTVV.

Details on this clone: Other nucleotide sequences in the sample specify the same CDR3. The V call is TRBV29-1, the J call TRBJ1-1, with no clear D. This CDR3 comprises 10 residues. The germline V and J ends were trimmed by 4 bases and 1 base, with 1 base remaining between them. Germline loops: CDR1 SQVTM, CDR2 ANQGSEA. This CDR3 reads CSVGNTEAFF. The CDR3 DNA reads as TGCAGCGTTGGGAACACTGAAGCTTTCTTT.

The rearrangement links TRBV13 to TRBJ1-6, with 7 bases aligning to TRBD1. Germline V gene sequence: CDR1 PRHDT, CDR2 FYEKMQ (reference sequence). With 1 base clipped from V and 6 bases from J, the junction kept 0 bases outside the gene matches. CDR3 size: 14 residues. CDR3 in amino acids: CASSLDRGNSPLHF. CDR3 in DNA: TGTGCCAGCAGCTTAGACAGGGGTAATTCACCCCTCCACTTT.

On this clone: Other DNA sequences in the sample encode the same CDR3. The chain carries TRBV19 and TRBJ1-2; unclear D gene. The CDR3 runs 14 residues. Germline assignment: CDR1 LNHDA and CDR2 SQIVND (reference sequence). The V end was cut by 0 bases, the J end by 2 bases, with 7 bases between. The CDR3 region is CASSIDGRNYGYTF. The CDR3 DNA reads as TGTGCCAGTAGTATAGACGGGAGGAACTATGGCTACACCTTC.

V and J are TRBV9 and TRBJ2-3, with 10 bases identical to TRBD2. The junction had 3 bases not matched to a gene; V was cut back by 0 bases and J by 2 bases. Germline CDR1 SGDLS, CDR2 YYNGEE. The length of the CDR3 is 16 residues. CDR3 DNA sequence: TGTGCCAGCAGCGTAGTGGGACTAGCGAACACAGATACGCAGTATTTT. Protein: CASSVVGLANTDTQYF.

The CDR3 DNA is TGCGCCAGCAGCCCCCCGGACAGGCGAGTCAATCAGCCCCAGCATTTT. It codes for CASSPPDRRVNQPQHF. The V gene is TRBV10-1, the J gene TRBJ1-5; 7 bases are shared with TRBD1. The CDR3 totals 16 residues. With 6 bases clipped from V and 3 bases from J, the junction kept 11 bases outside the gene matches. CDR1 and CDR2 (germline): WNHNN, SYGVQD (reference sequence).

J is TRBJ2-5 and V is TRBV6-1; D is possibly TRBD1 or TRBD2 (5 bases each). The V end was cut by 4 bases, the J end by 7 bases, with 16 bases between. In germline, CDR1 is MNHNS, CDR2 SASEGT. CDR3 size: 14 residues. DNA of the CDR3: TGTGCCAGCAGTGGTGGGGACGGCCTGATGACCCAGTACTTC. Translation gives CASSGGDGLMTQYF.

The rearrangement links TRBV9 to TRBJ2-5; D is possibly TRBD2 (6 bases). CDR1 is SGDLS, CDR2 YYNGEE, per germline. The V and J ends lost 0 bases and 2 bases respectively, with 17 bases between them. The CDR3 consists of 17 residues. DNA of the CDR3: TGTGCCAGCAGCGTAGGCCCTCCGACCGCGGGGCAAGAGACCCAGTACTTC. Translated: CASSVGPPTAGQETQYF.

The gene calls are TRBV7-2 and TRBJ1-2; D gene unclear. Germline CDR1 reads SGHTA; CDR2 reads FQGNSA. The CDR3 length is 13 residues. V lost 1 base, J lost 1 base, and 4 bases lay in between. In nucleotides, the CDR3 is TGTGCCAGCAGCTTAGACATTAACTATGGCTACACCTTC. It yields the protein CASSLDINYGYTF.

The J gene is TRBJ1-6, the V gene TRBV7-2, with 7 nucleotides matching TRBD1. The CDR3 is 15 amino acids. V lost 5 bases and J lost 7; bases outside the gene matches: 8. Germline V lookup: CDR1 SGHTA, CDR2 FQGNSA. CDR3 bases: TGTGCCAGCAGCCCAGCGACAGGGCCAAATTCACCCCTCCACTTT. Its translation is CASSPATGPNSPLHF.

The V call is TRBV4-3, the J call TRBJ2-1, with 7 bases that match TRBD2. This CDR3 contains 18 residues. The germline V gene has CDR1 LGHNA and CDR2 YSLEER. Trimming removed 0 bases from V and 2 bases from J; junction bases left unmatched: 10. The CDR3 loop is CASSQEGKAGLTYNEQFF. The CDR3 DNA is TGCGCCAGCAGCCAAGAGGGGAAAGCGGGATTAACCTACAATGAGCAGTTCTTC.

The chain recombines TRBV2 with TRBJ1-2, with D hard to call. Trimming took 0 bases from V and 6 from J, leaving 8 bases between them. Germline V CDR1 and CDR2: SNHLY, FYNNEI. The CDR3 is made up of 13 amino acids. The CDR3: CASSEARRDGYTF. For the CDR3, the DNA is TGTGCCAGCAGTGAAGCGCGGAGAGATGGCTACACCTTC.

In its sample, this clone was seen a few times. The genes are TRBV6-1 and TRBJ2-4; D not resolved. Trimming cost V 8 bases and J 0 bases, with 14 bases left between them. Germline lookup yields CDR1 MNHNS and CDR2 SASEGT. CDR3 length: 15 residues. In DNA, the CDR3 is TGTGCCAGCGGTTCTGAAACCATAGCCAAAAACATTCAGTACTTC. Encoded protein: CASGSETIAKNIQYF.